A selection of T cell receptor beta chains follows, all from one sample in a study of blood T cell repertoires in COVID-19. Sequencing was performed with immunoSEQ multiplex PCR; in TCRdb, only in-frame clones are kept and a portion is missing. This sample has about 310,000 clones; 87% occur once, and the top ten carry around 8%. Sequencing was carried out using peripheral blood. These receptors were obtained from a woman between 50 and 59 years old who had recovered from COVID-19. CDR3s include the opening cysteine and the closing phenylalanine or tryptophan. The order of the fields is V gene, D gene, clone size, J gene, CDR3 DNA, CDR3 protein. The D gene is left open where the match is weak. Where a row states a size, it is once, few, many or the class of an expanded clone; other rows omit it.

>TRBV10-3|-|-|TRBJ1-2
TGTGCCATCAGTGAGTCGAAGGGTGAGGGAGGCTACACCTTC
CAISESKGEGGYTF
>TRBV15|-|-|TRBJ2-3
TGTGCCACCAGCACCGATTATAGCGGAGTTGGGGGTACAGATACGCAGTATTTT
CATSTDYSGVGGTDTQYF
>TRBV28|-|-|TRBJ1-1
TGTGCCAGCAGTTTAAGCCCCGCGGGGACTGAAGCTTTCTTT
CASSLSPAGTEAFF
>TRBV3-1/TRBV3-2|-|-|TRBJ1-5
TGTGCCAGCAGCCAAGACCTAGCTCAGCCCCAGCATTTT
CASSQDLAQPQHF
>TRBV5-1|TRBD1|-|TRBJ2-3
TGCGCCAGCATACCGGGACAGGGTTCCACAGATACGCAGTATTTT
CASIPGQGSTDTQYF
>TRBV11-2|TRBD1|-|TRBJ1-1
TGTGCCAGCAGCCCTCAGGCAGGGGGAGGACTGAACACTGAAGCTTTCTTT
CASSPQAGGGLNTEAFF
>TRBV28|-|-|TRBJ1-1
TGTGCCAGCAGGGGTGGGGCCACTGAAGCTTTCTTT
CASRGGATEAFF
>TRBV19|TRBD1|-|TRBJ1-2
TGTGCCAGTAGTATAAATCACGGCAGGGGGTCGAATGGCTACACCTTC
CASSINHGRGSNGYTF
>TRBV3-1/TRBV3-2|-|-|TRBJ2-5
TGTGCCAGCAGCCAAGGTGTGCCGGGGGAGACCCAGTACTTC
CASSQGVPGETQYF
>TRBV12-3/TRBV12-4|-|-|TRBJ1-1
TGTGCCAGCAGTTTAGATCGGAGGACTGAAGCTTTCTTT
CASSLDRRTEAFF
>TRBV3-1/TRBV3-2|TRBD2|-|TRBJ2-2
TGTGCCAGCAGCATGGGACTAGCGGGAGGTCCCGGGGAGCTGTTTTTT
CASSMGLAGGPGELFF
>TRBV29-1|TRBD1|-|TRBJ1-1
TGCAGCGTTCACTACAGGGGGCGCGAAAGGACTGAAGCTTTCTTT
CSVHYRGRERTEAFF
>TRBV7-9|-|-|TRBJ2-1
TGTGCCAGCAGCTTAGACGTTCAGAATGAGCAGTTCTTC
CASSLDVQNEQFF
>TRBV5-1|TRBD1|-|TRBJ1-1
TGCGCCAGCAGATCTATAAACAGGGGAAACACTGAAGCTTTCTTT
CASRSINRGNTEAFF
>TRBV10-3|TRBD1|few|TRBJ2-7
TGTGCCGCCTCGGACAGGGGGTACGAGCAGTACTTC
CAASDRGYEQYF
>TRBV5-1|-|once|TRBJ1-4
TGCGCCAGCAGCGCGAGATCATCAACTAATGAAAAACTGTTTTTT
CASSARSSTNEKLFF
>TRBV28|TRBD1|-|TRBJ2-7
TGTGCCAGCAGTTTAACAGGGGGCCTCTCCTACGAGCAGTACTTC
CASSLTGGLSYEQYF
>TRBV20-1|TRBD1|-|TRBJ2-1
TGCAGTGCTAGAGCAGGGGGCTCGGAGTTCTTC
CSARAGGSEFF
>TRBV9|TRBD2|-|TRBJ2-2
TGTGCCAGCAGCGTAGCTAGCGGGGGGGCGACGGAGCTGTTTTTT
CASSVASGGATELFF
>TRBV10-2|TRBD2|-|TRBJ2-5
TGCGCCAGTCGACTAGCGGGGGGAGAGACCCAGTACTTC
CASRLAGGETQYF
>TRBV7-8|TRBD2|-|TRBJ2-3
TGTGCCAGCAGCTTACTAGCGGGGGGACGCACAGATACGCAGTATTTT
CASSLLAGGRTDTQYF
>TRBV27|-|-|TRBJ1-1
TGTGCCAGCAGTAAAGGGGGCACTGAAGCTTTCTTT
CASSKGGTEAFF
>TRBV4-3|TRBD1|-|TRBJ1-3
TGCGCCAGCAGCCGCTGGACAGGATCAACGTCTGGAAACACCATATATTTT
CASSRWTGSTSGNTIYF
>TRBV7-9|-|-|TRBJ1-4
TGTGCCAGCAGCCGTACCATACCGGCTAATGAAAAACTGTTTTTT
CASSRTIPANEKLFF
>TRBV5-1|-|-|TRBJ2-2
TGCGCCAGCAGCTTGGATGGGGGCTCGAACACCGGGGAGCTGTTTTTT
CASSLDGGSNTGELFF
>TRBV11-3|TRBD2|-|TRBJ2-3
TGTGCCAGCAGCTTAGCAGCGGGGGGGAACACAGATACGCAGTATTTT
CASSLAAGGNTDTQYF
>TRBV7-2|TRBD2|once|TRBJ2-7
TGTGCCAGCAGCAATAGCGGGGGCAGCTCCTACGAGCAGTACTTC
CASSNSGGSSYEQYF
>TRBV6-2/TRBV6-3|TRBD2|-|TRBJ2-1
TGTGCCAGCAGTTACCTCCCGGGAGGGTTGGAGCAGTTCTTC
CASSYLPGGLEQFF
>TRBV19|TRBD2|-|TRBJ2-4
TGTGCCAGTGGACGGGGACTAGCGGGAGGTAAAAACATTCAGTACTTC
CASGRGLAGGKNIQYF
>TRBV7-9|-|-|TRBJ2-2
TGTGCCAGCAGCTTGGGTGGGGCAGACACCGGGGAGCTGTTTTTT
CASSLGGADTGELFF
>TRBV11-3|TRBD2|-|TRBJ2-7
TGTGCCAGCAGCTTACTAGCGGGGTCAACCGAGCAGTACTTC
CASSLLAGSTEQYF
>TRBV18|TRBD1|-|TRBJ1-5
TGTGCCAGCTCATCACAGGGGTCCACAGAGCCCCAGCATTTT
CASSSQGSTEPQHF
>TRBV7-9|-|-|TRBJ2-7
TGTGCCAGCAGCCTCCAAGTGGGGCCCATCCCTCTCGAGCAGTACTTC
CASSLQVGPIPLEQYF
>TRBV7-9|-|-|TRBJ2-4
TGTGCCAGCAGCTTAGGGACTACCCACAAAAACATTCAGTACTTC
CASSLGTTHKNIQYF